The clone carrying this T cell receptor beta chain was recorded a few times. Its cognate antigen is unknown. This entry comes from a study of beta chain features in type 1 diabetes. Sorting based on CD45RO/CCR7/CD25/CD127/CD95/CD27 separated CD4+ naive, central memory, regulatory and stem cell-like memory cells. CDR3 length: 15 residues. The ends were cut back, 2 bases at V and 4 bases at J, with 17 bases in the middle. CDR1 GTSNPN and CDR2 SVGIG come from the germline V gene (reference sequence). Study-level findings and limits: Highly expressing activated T cells could be over-counted with a cDNA template. People with Type 1 diabetes carried modestly yet significantly shorter TCRB CDR3s in all four CD4+ subsets.

The isolated RNA, all of it, was reverse transcribed, so expressed TCRB transcripts were what got sequenced. The method was immunoSEQ multiplex PCR; TCRdb's version includes in-frame clones alone and lacks a portion of them. The sample has about 620,000 clones, roughly 15% seen once; the top ten hold roughly 0.098%. This rearrangement joins TRBV30 to TRBJ1-2; D uncertain. The TCR originated in a man aged 18 to 29 in good health. Sequenced sample: naive CD4+ T cells from blood. This chain's CDR3 is CAWSREGTIPYGYTF. The DNA of the CDR3 is TGTGCCTGGAGTAGGGAGGGAACTATCCCCTATGGCTACACCTTC.